This TCR beta chain is from a study of cytomegalovirus exposure and HLA in healthy donors (dated by TCRdb to 2016 to 2017). With regard to the full study: A later analysis indicated that the 120 validation repertoires were generated on the platform also employed for the 650 to 850 repertoires of the first cohort. High-throughput TCR immunosequencing, statistical association of individual TCRs with disease status, and machine learning were combined to predict cytomegalovirus infection status. The study was designed to test whether signatures of past pathogen exposure could be identified by cataloging public T cell receptors. In addition to the first cohort of hundreds of subjects, a separate validation cohort of approximately 130 different subjects was used.

Based on the germline V gene, the CDR1 and CDR2 sequences are MGHDK and SYGVNS. Trimming takes 8 bases off V and 4 bases off J; junction bases not matched to a gene: 14. The CDR3 holds 16 amino acids from the cysteine to the phenylalanine. Only the CDR3 region is kept as DNA, spanning 48 bases read in frame from base 1. A note on this clone: The target of this receptor is not known. No clone much larger than this one lies a single base away; base qualities are absent.

Donors formed part of the validation cohort, which comprised about 130 subjects and was distinct from the first cohort of over 500 subjects. The library came from the immunoSEQ multiplex PCR assay. In the original analysis: A statistical classification framework was built to diagnose cytomegalovirus status from the catalog of TCR beta chain sequences. Sourced from immuneACCESS, this table was stored by TCRdb with only in-frame sequences that have V and J called. A share of the clones is absent; for the studies checked, an unresolved V gene accounts for under half, and the remainder has no known explanation. The DNA gave D and trimming, while V, J and clone size come from that table. Present in this sample are 200,000 to 300,000 clones, around nine tenths of which were seen just once. The top ten hold 2% to 3% of the sample. Overall study outcomes, separate from this receptor: It was suggested by the authors that the approach could potentially be generalized to other disease states and immunological phenotypes. A later analysis lacked HLA typing for the validation cohort, so it scored co-occurrence in that cohort across all 110 or so repertoires. In vitro tests confirmed that a few of the cytomegalovirus-associated TCR beta chains recognize cytomegalovirus antigens. The classifier was reported to diagnose cytomegalovirus status with high specificity and sensitivity in both the original and validation cohorts. The study listed 164 TCR beta chains as associated with cytomegalovirus. Most TCR sequences were observed very rarely across donors, whereas some public TCRs were present in many individuals. In a later analysis, TCRs clustered in the first cohort were found to also tend to co-occur in the 130 or so validation repertoires, with 90% to 95% of cluster scores above 0.

The specimen sequenced was PBMCs. This receptor was obtained from a man younger than 35 in good health and CMV-seronegative. The receptor chain draws on TRBV25-1 and TRBJ1-1; the junction holds 9 bases that match TRBD1. The bases are TGTGCCAGCCGACCAGGGACAGGGTCGGTGAGCACTGAAGCTTTCTTT. This codes for CASRPGTGSVSTEAFF.